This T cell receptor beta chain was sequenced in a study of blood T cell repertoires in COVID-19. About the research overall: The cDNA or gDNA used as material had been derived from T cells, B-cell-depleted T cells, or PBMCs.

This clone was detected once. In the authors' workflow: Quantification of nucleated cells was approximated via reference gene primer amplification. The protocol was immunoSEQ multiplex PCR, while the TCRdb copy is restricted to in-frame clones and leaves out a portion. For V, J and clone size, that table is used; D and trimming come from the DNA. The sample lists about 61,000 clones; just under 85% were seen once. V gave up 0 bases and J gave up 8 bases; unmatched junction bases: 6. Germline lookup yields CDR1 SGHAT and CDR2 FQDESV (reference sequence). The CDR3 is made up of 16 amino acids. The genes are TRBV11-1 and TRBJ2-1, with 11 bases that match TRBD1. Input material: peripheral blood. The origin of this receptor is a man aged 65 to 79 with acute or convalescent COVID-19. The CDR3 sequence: CASSLAPGQGGHEQFF. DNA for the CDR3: TGTGCCAGCAGCTTAGCGCCGGGACAGGGGGGCCATGAGCAGTTCTTC.